This T cell receptor (beta chain) was obtained from a study of cytomegalovirus exposure and HLA in healthy donors. The V segment lost 1 base and the J segment 7 bases; nucleotides outside the gene matches: 12. This CDR3 is 17 amino acids long. The germline V gene encodes CDR1 MGHRA and CDR2 YSYEKL. Vbeta (60) and Jbeta (13) primers were used in the PCR. Sequencing was performed with immunoSEQ multiplex PCR; in TCRdb, only in-frame clones are kept and a portion is missing. This table holds 140,000 or so clones, more than 75% found once. This TCR was recovered from a female donor in good health and CMV-seronegative. The rearrangement links TRBV4-1 to TRBJ2-1; 8 nucleotides match TRBD2. The specimen sequenced was PBMCs. DNA of the CDR3: TGCGCCAGCAGCCAAGTTGAGGAGCGGGGGCCAGTAAATGAGCAGTTCTTC. Amino acid sequence: CASSQVEERGPVNEQFF.